This entry lists 3 T cell receptor beta chains sequenced from one sample in a study of CD8+CD57+ T cells in acquired aplastic anemia. Patients included in sequencing had previously demonstrated CD8+CD57+ cell expansion by flow cytometry. Both TCR beta VDJ combination and CDR3 sequence profiling were carried out. Genomic DNA was the template for this profiling. TCRdb redid the calling of the reads with MiXCR, one entry per CDR3 protein. The sample lists around 250,000 distinct CDR3 sequences; roughly 82% were seen once. The sequenced material came from sorted CD4+, CD8+, or CD8+CD57+ T cells (not recorded which) from PBMCs. The receptors originated from a human donor with aplastic anemia.

On this clonotype itself: Sequence at one end of the junction differs from germline and may be a read error. This sequence joins TRBV28 and TRBJ2-3; 7 bases are shared with TRBD1. Germline CDR1 reads MDHEN; CDR2 reads SYDVKM. This CDR3 is built from 13 residues. The chain's CDR3 is CASGDVGTDAQYF. For the CDR3, the DNA is TGTGCCAGCGGGGACGTGGGGACAGACGCGCAGTATTTC.

The chain couples TRBV7-2 to TRBJ1-6; 9 bases align to TRBD1. The germline gives CDR1 SGHTA, CDR2 FQGNSA. Losses at the gene ends were 5 bases for V and 3 bases for J; bases not matched to a gene: 11. This CDR3 region has 18 residues. The CDR3 loop reads CASSPAAGTGNYNSPLHF. DNA of the CDR3: TGTGCCAGCAGCCCGGCGGCCGGGACAGGGAACTATAATTCACCCCTCCACTTT.

CDR3 in amino acids: CATSSGWTQYF. In nucleotides, the CDR3 is TGTGCCACCAGCAGTGGGTGGACCCAGTACTTC. The chain couples TRBV15 to TRBJ2-1, with D unresolved. The DNA matches TRBJ2-5 better at its end, which makes the J call doubtful. The germline V gene has CDR1 LNHNV and CDR2 YYDKDF (reference sequence). The CDR3 is 11 residues long.